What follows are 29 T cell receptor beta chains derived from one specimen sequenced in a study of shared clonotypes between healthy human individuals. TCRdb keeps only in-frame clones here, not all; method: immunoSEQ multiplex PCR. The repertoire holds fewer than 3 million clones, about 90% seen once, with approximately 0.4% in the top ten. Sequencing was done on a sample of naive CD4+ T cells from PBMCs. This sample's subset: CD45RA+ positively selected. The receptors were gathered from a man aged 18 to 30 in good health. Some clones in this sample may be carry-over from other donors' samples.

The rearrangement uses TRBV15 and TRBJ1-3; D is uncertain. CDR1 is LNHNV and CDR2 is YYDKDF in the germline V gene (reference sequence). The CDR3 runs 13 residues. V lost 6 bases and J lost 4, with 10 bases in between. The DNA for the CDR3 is TGTGCCACCAGGACCTCCACGGGAAACACCATATATTTT. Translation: CATRTSTGNTIYF.

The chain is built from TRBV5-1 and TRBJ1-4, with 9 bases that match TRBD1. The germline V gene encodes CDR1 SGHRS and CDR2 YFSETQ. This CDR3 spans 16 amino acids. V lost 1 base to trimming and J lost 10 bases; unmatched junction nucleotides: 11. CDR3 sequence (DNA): TGCGCCAGCAGCTTGTTGGACCGGACAGGGGATCGAAAACTGTTTTTT. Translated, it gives CASSLLDRTGDRKLFF.

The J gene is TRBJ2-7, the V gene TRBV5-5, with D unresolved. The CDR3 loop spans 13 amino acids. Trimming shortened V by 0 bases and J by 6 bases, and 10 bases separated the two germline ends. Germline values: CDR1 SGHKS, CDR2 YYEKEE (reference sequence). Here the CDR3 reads CASSLDRATEQYF. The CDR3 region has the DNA TGTGCCAGCAGCTTGGATAGAGCCACCGAGCAGTACTTC.

CDR3 nucleotides: TGTGCCAGTAGCTGGGGACCGGGTCCCGACGAGCAGTACTTC. Its translation is CASSWGPGPDEQYF. The V call is TRBV19, the J call TRBJ2-7, with D tentatively TRBD1 or TRBD2 (5 bases each). Per the germline V gene, CDR1 is LNHDA and CDR2 is SQIVND (reference sequence). V dropped 6 bases and J dropped 5 bases, with 17 bases sitting between them. There are 14 residues in the CDR3.

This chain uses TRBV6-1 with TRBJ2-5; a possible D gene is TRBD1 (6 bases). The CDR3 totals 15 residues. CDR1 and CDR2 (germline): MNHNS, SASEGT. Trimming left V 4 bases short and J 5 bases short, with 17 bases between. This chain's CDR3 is CASSGPGHLLETQYF. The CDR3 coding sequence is TGTGCCAGCAGTGGTCCGGGACACCTCCTTGAGACCCAGTACTTC.

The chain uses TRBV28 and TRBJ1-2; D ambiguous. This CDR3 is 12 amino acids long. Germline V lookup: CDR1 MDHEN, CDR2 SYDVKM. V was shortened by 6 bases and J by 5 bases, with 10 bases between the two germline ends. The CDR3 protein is CASRDSLYGYTF. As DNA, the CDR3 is TGTGCCAGCAGGGATTCACTATATGGCTACACCTTC.

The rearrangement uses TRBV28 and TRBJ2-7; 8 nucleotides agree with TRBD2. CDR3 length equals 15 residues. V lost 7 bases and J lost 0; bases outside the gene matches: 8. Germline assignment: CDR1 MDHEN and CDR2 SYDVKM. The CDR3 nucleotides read TGTGCCAGCAACCGGGGGGGCGGGTACTCCTACGAGCAGTACTTC. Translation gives CASNRGGGYSYEQYF.

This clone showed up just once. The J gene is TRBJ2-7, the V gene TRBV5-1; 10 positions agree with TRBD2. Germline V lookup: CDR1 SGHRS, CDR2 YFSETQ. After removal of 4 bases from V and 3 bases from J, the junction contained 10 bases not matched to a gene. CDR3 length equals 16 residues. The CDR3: CASSDITSGIVYEQYF. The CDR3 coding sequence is TGCGCCAGCAGCGACATCACTAGCGGGATTGTCTACGAGCAGTACTTC.

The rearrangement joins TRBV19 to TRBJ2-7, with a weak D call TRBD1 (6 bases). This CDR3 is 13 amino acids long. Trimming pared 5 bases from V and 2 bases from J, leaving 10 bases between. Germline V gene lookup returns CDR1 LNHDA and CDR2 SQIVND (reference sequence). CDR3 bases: TGTGCCAGTAGTCAGACAGGAACCTACGAGCAGTACTTC. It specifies CASSQTGTYEQYF.

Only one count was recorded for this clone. This CDR3 is CASSENWDRDTDTQYF. For the CDR3, the DNA is TGTGCCAGCAGTGAAAATTGGGACAGGGACACAGATACGCAGTATTTT. The genes are TRBV6-1 and TRBJ2-3, with 9 bases identical to TRBD1. Germline CDR1 MNHNS, CDR2 SASEGT. The CDR3 has 16 amino acids. V lost 2 bases and J lost 2; bases outside the gene matches: 5.

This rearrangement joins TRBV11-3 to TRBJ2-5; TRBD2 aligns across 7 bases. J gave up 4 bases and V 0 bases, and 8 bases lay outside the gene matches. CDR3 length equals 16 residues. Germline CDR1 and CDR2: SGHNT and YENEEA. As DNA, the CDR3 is TGTGCCAGCAGCTTAGATGGGTCGGCGGGAGCAGAGACCCAGTACTTC. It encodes CASSLDGSAGAETQYF.

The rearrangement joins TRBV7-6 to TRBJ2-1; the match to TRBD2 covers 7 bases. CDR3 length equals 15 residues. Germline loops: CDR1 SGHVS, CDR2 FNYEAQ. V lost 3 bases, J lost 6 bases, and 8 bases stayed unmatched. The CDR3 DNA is TGTGCCAGCAGCTTGCTAGCGGCAGGAGGCAATGAGCAGTTCTTC. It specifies CASSLLAAGGNEQFF.

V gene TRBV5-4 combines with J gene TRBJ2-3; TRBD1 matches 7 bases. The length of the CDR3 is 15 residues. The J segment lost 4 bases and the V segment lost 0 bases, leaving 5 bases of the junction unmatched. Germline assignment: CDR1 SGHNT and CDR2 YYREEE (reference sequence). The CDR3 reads CASSLGQGRPDTQYF. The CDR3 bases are TGTGCCAGCAGCTTGGGACAGGGCCGTCCAGATACGCAGTATTTT.

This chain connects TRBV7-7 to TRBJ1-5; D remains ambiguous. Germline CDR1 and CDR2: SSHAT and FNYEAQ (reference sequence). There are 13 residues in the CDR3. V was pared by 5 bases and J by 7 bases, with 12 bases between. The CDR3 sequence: CASSAWAGQPQHF. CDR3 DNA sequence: TGTGCCAGCAGCGCCTGGGCGGGGCAGCCCCAGCATTTT.

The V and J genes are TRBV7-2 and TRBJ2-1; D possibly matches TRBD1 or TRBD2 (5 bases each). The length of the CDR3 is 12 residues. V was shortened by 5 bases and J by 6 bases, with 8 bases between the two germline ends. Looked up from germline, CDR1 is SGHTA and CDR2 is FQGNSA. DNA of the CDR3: TGTGCCAGCAGCCGGGGCGCCAATGAGCAGTTCTTC. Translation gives CASSRGANEQFF.

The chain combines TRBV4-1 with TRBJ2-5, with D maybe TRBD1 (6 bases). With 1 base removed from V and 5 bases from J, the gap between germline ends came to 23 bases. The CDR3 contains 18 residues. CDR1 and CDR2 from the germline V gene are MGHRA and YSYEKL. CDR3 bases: TGCGCCAGCAGCCAAGCTGCTGGACTTAACAGGGTCGTGGAGACCCAGTACTTC. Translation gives CASSQAAGLNRVVETQYF.

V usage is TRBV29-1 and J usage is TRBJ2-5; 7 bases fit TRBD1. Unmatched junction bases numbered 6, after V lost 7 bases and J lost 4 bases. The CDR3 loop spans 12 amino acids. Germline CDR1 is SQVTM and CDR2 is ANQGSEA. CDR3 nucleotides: TGCAGCGCCCGACAGGGTGGAGAGACCCAGTACTTC. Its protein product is CSARQGGETQYF. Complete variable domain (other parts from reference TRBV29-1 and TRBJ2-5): SAVISQKPSRDICQRGTSLTIQCQVDSQVTMMFWYRQQPGQSLTLIATANQGSEATYESGFVIDKFPISRPNLTFSTLTVSNMSPEDSSIYLCSARQGGETQYFGPGTRLLVL.

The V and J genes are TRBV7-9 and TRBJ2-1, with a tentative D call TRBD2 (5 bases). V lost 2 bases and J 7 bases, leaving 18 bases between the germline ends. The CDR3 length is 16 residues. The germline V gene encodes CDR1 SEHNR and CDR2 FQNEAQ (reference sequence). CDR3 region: CASSLKRGPIWNEQFF. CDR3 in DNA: TGTGCCAGCAGCTTAAAAAGAGGGCCGATTTGGAATGAGCAGTTCTTC.

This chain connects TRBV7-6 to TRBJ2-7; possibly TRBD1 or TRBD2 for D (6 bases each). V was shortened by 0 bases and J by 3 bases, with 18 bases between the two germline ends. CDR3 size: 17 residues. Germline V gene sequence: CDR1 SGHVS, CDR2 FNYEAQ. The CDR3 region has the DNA TGTGCCAGCAGCTTAGCGGGGGGACAAACTCTCCTCTACGAGCAGTACTTC. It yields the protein CASSLAGGQTLLYEQYF.

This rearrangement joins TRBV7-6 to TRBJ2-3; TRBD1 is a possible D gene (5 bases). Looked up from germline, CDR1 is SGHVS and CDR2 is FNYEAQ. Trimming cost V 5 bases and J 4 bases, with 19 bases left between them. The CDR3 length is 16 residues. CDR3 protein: CASSHSGKFPADTQYF. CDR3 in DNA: TGTGCCAGCAGCCATTCAGGGAAATTTCCTGCAGATACGCAGTATTTT. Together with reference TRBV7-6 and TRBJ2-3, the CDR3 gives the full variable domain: GAGVSQSPRYKVTKRGQDVALRCDPISGHVSLYWYRQALGQGPEFLTYFNYEAQQDKSGLPNDRFSAERPEGSISTLTIQRTEQRDSAMYRCASSHSGKFPADTQYFGPGTRLTVL.

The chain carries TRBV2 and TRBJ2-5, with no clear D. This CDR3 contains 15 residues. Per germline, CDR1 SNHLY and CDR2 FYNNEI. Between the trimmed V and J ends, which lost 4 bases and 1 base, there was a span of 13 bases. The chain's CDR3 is CASSVVLTAQETQYF. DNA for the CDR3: TGTGCCAGCAGTGTAGTTTTAACGGCCCAAGAGACCCAGTACTTC.

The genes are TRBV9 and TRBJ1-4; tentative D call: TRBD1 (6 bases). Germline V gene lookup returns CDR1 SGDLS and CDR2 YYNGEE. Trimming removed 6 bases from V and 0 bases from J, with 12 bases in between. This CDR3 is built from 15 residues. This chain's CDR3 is CASTTGRTTNEKLFF. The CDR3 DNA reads TGTGCCAGCACTACAGGGCGAACAACTAATGAAAAACTGTTTTTT.

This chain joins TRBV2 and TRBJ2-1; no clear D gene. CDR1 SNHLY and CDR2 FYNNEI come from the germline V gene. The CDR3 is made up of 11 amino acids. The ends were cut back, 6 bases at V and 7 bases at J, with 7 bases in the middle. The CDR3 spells CASSSTNEQFF. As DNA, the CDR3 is TGTGCCAGCAGCTCCACGAATGAGCAGTTCTTC.

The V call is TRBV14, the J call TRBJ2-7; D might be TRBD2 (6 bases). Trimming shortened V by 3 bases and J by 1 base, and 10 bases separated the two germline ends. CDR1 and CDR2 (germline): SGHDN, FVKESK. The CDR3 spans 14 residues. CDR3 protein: CASSQSGRSYEQYF. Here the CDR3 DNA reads TGTGCCAGCAGCCAGTCCGGGAGATCCTACGAGCAGTACTTC.

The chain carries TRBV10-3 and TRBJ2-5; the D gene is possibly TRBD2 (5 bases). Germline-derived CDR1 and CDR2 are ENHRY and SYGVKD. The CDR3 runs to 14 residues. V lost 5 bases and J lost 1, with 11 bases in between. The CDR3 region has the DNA TGTGCCATCAGTCCTGGAGGCAGCCAAGAGACCCAGTACTTC. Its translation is CAISPGGSQETQYF.

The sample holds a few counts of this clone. The CDR3: CASSPPFRSETQYF. CDR3 DNA: TGTGCCAGCTCACCACCGTTTAGATCAGAGACCCAGTACTTC. The gene calls are TRBV18 and TRBJ2-5; D gene uncertain. Germline CDR1 KGHSH, CDR2 LQKENI. Trimming pared 0 bases from V and 4 bases from J, leaving 9 bases between. The CDR3 contains 14 residues.

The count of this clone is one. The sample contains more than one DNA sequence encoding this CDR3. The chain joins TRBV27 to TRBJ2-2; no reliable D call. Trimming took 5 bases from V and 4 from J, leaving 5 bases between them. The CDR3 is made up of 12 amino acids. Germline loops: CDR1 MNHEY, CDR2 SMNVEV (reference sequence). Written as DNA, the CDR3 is TGTGCCAGCAGTCCGTCCACCGGGGAGCTGTTTTTT. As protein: CASSPSTGELFF.

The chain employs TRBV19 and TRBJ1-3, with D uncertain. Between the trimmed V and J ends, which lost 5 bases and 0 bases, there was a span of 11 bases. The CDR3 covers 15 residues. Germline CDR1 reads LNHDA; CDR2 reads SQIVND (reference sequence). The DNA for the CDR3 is TGTGCCAGTAGTGTTATAACGGCCTCTGGAAACACCATATATTTT. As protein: CASSVITASGNTIYF.

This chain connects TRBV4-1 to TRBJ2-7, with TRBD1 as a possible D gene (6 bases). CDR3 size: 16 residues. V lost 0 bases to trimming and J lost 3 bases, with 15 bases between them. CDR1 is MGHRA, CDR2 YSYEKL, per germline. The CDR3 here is CASSQDGDNGNYEQYF. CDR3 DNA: TGCGCCAGCAGCCAAGATGGGGACAACGGGAACTACGAGCAGTACTTC.